This is a list of T cell receptor beta chains from one sample in a study of blood T cell repertoires in COVID-19. Libraries were prepared by immunoSEQ multiplex PCR; TCRdb keeps only in-frame clonotypes and omits some of them. This repertoire shows over 250,000 clones, around 89% found once; its top ten account for 6.3%. Sequenced input: peripheral blood. Source of these receptors: a woman between 45 and 60 years old with COVID-19, enrolled during active disease. CDR3s include the opening cysteine and the closing phenylalanine or tryptophan. A D gene is named only where the DNA matches it firmly. Rows give clone size only sometimes, using once, few, many, or a class for an expanded clone.

TRBD1,NA,TRBV9,TRBJ1-2,CASSVDPTQTGGSYGYTF,TGTGCCAGCAGCGTAGACCCGACCCAGACAGGGGGGTCCTATGGCTACACCTTC
TRBD1,NA,TRBV24-1,TRBJ1-2,CATSDGQGYSYTF,TGTGCCACCAGTGACGGACAGGGGTATAGCTACACCTTC
TRBD1,NA,TRBV6-2/TRBV6-3,TRBJ1-1,CASSHGQVTEAFF,TGTGCCAGCAGTCATGGACAGGTCACTGAAGCTTTCTTT
TRBD1,once,TRBV9,TRBJ1-1,CASSVVRGQGMAEAFF,TGTGCCAGCAGCGTAGTAAGGGGACAGGGGATGGCTGAAGCTTTCTTT
TRBD1,NA,TRBV19,TRBJ1-1,CASSSGGGTGPQRNTEAFF,TGTGCCAGTAGTTCAGGTGGCGGGACAGGCCCCCAAAGGAACACTGAAGCTTTCTTT
NA,NA,TRBV9,TRBJ1-2,CASSVDRGGLGGYTF,TGTGCCAGCAGCGTAGATCGAGGAGGGTTGGGCGGCTACACCTTC
TRBD2,NA,TRBV7-2,TRBJ2-5,CASSTPRPGLETTQYF,TGTGCCAGCAGCACCCCCCGGCCCGGACTAGAGACGACCCAGTACTTC
TRBD2,NA,TRBV7-9,TRBJ2-7,CASSPVTSGSYEQYF,TGTGCCAGCAGCCCGGTGACTAGCGGCTCCTACGAGCAGTACTTC
NA,NA,TRBV5-8,TRBJ1-3,CASSRRTASSGNTIYF,TGTGCCAGCAGTCGTAGGACAGCGAGCTCTGGAAACACCATATATTTT
TRBD1,NA,TRBV7-9,TRBJ1-2,CASSTKGAFNYGYTF,TGTGCCAGCAGCACAAAGGGGGCTTTCAACTATGGCTACACCTTC
TRBD2,NA,TRBV15,TRBJ2-5,CATSRGGRETQYF,TGTGCCACCAGCAGAGGCGGGAGAGAGACCCAGTACTTC
NA,NA,TRBV4-2,TRBJ2-6,CASSQDPNSGANVLTF,TGTGCCAGCAGCCAAGATCCCAACTCTGGGGCCAACGTCCTGACTTTC
TRBD2,NA,TRBV7-2,TRBJ2-1,CASSLGSGLVSGEQFF,TGTGCCAGCAGCTTAGGTTCGGGACTAGTGAGCGGTGAGCAGTTCTTC
NA,NA,TRBV7-8,TRBJ2-1,CASSSMGRGSYNEQFF,TGTGCCAGCAGCTCTATGGGCAGGGGCTCCTACAATGAGCAGTTCTTC
TRBD1,once,TRBV20-1,TRBJ1-5,CSASAGGQPQHF,TGCAGTGCTAGTGCAGGGGGTCAGCCCCAGCATTTT
NA,NA,TRBV27,TRBJ1-5,CASSFSGVGQPQHF,TGTGCCAGCAGTTTTTCAGGGGTCGGTCAGCCCCAGCATTTT
NA,NA,TRBV6-2/TRBV6-3,TRBJ1-5,CASSDRQINQPQHF,TGTGCCAGCAGTGACCGACAGATCAATCAGCCCCAGCATTTT
TRBD2,NA,TRBV5-1,TRBJ2-1,CASSQTSGSSTSYNEQFF,TGCGCCAGCAGCCAGACTAGCGGGAGTTCCACCTCCTACAATGAGCAGTTCTTC
NA,NA,TRBV10-1,TRBJ2-5,CASSRGETQYF,TGCGCCAGCAGCCGGGGGGAGACCCAGTACTTC
NA,NA,TRBV9,TRBJ2-1,CASSPNVIDNRNEQFF,TGTGCCAGCAGCCCCAACGTCATAGACAATAGGAATGAGCAGTTCTTC
NA,NA,TRBV2,TRBJ2-5,CASSVSSRGIQETQYF,TGTGCCAGCAGTGTGAGCTCCAGGGGCATCCAAGAGACCCAGTACTTC
NA,NA,TRBV5-6,TRBJ2-7,CASSPDKSSYEQYF,TGTGCCAGCAGCCCGGACAAGAGCTCCTACGAGCAGTACTTC
TRBD1,NA,TRBV18,TRBJ1-2,CASSLPRTGGANGYTF,TGTGCCAGCTCACTTCCCCGGACAGGGGGCGCGAATGGCTACACCTTC
TRBD1,few,TRBV4-1,TRBJ1-2,CASSQVTGYGYTF,TGCGCCAGCAGCCAAGTGACAGGGTATGGCTACACCTTC
NA,NA,TRBV30,TRBJ2-7,CAWSVHWEQYF,TGTGCCTGGAGTGTACATTGGGAGCAGTACTTC
NA,once,TRBV20-1,TRBJ2-7,CSARDQVEQYF,TGCAGTGCTAGAGATCAGGTCGAGCAGTACTTC
NA,NA,TRBV19,TRBJ1-1,CASSPDKPNTEAFF,TGTGCCAGTAGCCCGGACAAACCGAACACTGAAGCTTTCTTT
NA,NA,TRBV11-3,TRBJ1-2,CASSLDSWVRNGYTF,TGTGCCAGCAGCTTAGACTCGTGGGTGCGGAATGGCTACACCTTC
NA,NA,TRBV25-1,TRBJ2-4,CASSLIRGTKNIQYF,TGTGCCAGCAGTCTCATCCGGGGGACCAAAAACATTCAGTACTTC
TRBD1,NA,TRBV15,TRBJ2-7,CATSRAGDRAYEQYF,TGTGCCACCAGCAGAGCGGGGGACAGGGCCTACGAGCAGTACTTC
NA,NA,TRBV3-1/TRBV3-2,TRBJ1-2,CASLSARYGYTF,TGTGCCAGCTTGTCTGCGCGCTATGGCTACACCTTC
NA,NA,TRBV6-2/TRBV6-3,TRBJ1-5,CASSYPPEQPVNQPQHF,TGTGCCAGCAGTTACCCACCGGAACAGCCGGTCAATCAGCCCCAGCATTTT
TRBD2,NA,TRBV10-3,TRBJ2-5,CATGREWREQETQYF,TGTGCCACCGGCCGTGAATGGCGGGAGCAAGAGACCCAGTACTTC
TRBD1,NA,TRBV19,TRBJ2-7,CASSRQKGTGGGEQYF,TGTGCCAGTAGTAGACAAAAAGGGACAGGGGGTGGCGAGCAGTACTTC
NA,NA,TRBV9,TRBJ1-2,CASSVNQGGYTF,TGTGCCAGCAGCGTAAATCAGGGAGGCTACACCTTC
TRBD2,NA,TRBV5-8,TRBJ2-5,CASSLGSGRAAETQYF,TGTGCCAGCAGCTTAGGTAGCGGGAGGGCCGCAGAGACCCAGTACTTC
TRBD2,once,TRBV11-3,TRBJ2-5,CASSLRREWETQYF,TGTGCCAGCAGCTTGCGGCGGGAGTGGGAGACCCAGTACTTC